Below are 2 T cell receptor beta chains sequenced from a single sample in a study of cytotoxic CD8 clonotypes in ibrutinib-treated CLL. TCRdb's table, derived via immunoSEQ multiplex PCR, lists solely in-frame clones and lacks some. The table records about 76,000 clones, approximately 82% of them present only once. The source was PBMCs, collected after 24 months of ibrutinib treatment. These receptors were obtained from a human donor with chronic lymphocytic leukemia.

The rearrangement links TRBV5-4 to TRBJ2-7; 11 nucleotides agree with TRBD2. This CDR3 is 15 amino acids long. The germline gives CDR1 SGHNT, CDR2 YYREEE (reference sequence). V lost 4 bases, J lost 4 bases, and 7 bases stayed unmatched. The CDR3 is CASSIRTSGWYEQYF. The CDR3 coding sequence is TGTGCCAGCAGCATTCGGACTAGCGGGTGGTACGAGCAGTACTTC.

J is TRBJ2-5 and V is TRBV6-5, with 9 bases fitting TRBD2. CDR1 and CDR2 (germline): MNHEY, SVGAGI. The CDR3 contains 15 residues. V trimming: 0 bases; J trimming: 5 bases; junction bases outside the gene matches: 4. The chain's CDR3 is CASSYSTSGRETQYF. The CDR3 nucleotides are TGTGCCAGCAGTTACTCGACTAGCGGCCGGGAGACCCAGTACTTC.